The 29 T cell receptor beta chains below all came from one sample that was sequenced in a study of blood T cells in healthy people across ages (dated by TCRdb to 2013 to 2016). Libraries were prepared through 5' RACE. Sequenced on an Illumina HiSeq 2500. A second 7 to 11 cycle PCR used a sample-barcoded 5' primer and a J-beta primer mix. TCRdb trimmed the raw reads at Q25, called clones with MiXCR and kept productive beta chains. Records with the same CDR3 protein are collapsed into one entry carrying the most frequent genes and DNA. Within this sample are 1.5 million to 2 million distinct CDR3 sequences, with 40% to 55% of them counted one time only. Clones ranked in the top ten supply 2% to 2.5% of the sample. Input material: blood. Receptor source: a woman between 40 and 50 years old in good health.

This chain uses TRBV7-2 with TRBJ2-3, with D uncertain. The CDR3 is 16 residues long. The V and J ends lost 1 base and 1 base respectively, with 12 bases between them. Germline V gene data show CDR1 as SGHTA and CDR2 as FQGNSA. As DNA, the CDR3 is TGTGCCAGCAGCTTAGTCTCATCATACGGCACAGATACGCAGTATTTT. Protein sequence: CASSLVSSYGTDTQYF.

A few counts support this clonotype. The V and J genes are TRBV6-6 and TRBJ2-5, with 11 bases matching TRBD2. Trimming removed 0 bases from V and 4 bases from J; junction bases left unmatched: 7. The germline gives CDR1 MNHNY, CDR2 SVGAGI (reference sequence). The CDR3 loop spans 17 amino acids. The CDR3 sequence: CASSYSSGLAGGETQYF. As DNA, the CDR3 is TGTGCCAGCAGTTACTCGTCCGGGCTAGCGGGGGGAGAGACCCAGTACTTC.

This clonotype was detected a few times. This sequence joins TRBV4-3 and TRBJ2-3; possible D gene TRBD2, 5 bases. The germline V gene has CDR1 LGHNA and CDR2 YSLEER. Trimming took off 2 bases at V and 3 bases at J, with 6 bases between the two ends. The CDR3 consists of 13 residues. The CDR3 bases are TGCGCCAGCAGCCAAAGACTAACAGATACGCAGTATTTT. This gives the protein CASSQRLTDTQYF.

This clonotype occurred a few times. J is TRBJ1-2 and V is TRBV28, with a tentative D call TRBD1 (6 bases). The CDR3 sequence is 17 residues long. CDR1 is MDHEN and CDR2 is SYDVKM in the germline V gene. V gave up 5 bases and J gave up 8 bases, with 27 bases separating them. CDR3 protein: CASSTRQADSLWGGYTF. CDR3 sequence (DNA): TGTGCCAGCAGTACGAGACAGGCGGATTCCCTATGGGGGGGCTACACCTTC.

The CDR3 here is CASSYWYYEQYF. CDR3 bases: TGTGCCAGCAGTTATTGGTACTACGAGCAGTACTTC. The chain is built from TRBV6-2 or TRBV6-3 and TRBJ2-7; D call uncertain. Germline V CDR1 and CDR2: MNHEY, SVGEGT. This CDR3 contains 12 residues. V was trimmed by 3 bases and J by 3 bases, leaving 6 bases between them.

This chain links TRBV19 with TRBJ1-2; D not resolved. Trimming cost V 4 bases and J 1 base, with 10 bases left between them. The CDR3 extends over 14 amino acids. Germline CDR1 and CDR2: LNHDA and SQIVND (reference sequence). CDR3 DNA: TGTGCCAGTAGTAGCCAAAGCGGTAACTATGGCTACACCTTC. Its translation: CASSSQSGNYGYTF.

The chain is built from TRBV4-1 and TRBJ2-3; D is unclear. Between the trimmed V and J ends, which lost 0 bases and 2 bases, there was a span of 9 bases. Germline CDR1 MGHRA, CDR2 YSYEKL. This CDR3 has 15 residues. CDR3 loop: CASSQDLRNTDTQYF. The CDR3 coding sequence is TGCGCCAGCAGCCAAGACCTTCGGAACACAGATACGCAGTATTTT.

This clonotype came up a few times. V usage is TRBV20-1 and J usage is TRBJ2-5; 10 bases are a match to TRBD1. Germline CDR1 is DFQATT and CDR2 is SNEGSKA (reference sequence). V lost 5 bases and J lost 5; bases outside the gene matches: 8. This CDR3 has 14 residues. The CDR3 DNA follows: TGCAGTGCTGGGCGTGACAGGGGGCGGGAGACCCAGTACTTC. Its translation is CSAGRDRGRETQYF.

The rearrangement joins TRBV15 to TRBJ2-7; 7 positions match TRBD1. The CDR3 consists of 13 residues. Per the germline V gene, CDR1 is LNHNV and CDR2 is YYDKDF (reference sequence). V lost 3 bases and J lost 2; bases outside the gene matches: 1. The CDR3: CATSRDRTYEQYF. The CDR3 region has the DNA TGTGCCACCAGCAGGGACAGGACCTACGAGCAGTACTTC.

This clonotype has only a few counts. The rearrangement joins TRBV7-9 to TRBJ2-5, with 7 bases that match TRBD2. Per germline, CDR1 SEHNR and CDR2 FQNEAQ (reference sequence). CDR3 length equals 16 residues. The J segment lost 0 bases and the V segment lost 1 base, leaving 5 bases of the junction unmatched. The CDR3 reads CASSLGPSGNQETQYF. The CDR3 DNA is TGTGCCAGCAGCTTAGGTCCTAGCGGAAACCAAGAGACCCAGTACTTC.

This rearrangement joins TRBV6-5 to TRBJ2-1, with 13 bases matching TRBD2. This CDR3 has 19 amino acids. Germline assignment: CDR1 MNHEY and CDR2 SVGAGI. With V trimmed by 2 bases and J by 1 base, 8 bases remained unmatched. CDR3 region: CASSYPTSGGPLSYNEQFF. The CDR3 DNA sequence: TGTGCCAGCAGTTACCCGACTAGCGGGGGGCCTCTTTCCTACAATGAGCAGTTCTTC.

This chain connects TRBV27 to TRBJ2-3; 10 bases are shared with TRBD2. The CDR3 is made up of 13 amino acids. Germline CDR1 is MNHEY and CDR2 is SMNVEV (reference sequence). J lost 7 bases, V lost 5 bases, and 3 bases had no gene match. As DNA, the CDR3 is TGTGCCAGCAGTCGGACTAGCGGAAATACGCAGTATTTT. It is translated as CASSRTSGNTQYF.

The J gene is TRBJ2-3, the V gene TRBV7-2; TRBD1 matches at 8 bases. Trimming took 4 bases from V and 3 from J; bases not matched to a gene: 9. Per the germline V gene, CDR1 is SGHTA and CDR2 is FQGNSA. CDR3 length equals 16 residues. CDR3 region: CASSSVLRGLTDTQYF. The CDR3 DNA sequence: TGTGCCAGCAGCTCAGTACTCAGGGGGCTGACAGATACGCAGTATTTT.

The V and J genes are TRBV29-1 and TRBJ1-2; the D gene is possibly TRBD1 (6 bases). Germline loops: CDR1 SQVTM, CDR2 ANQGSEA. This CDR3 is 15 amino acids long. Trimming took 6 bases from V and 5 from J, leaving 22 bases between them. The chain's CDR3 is CSVGARWEQGYGYTF. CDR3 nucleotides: TGCAGCGTGGGTGCCCGCTGGGAGCAGGGGTATGGCTACACCTTC.

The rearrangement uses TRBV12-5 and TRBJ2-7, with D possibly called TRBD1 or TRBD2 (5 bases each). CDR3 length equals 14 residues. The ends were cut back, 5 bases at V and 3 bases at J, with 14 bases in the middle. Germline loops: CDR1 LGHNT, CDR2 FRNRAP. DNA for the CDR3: TGTGCTAGTGGTCCGTGGGACCTTTTCTACGAGCAGTACTTC. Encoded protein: CASGPWDLFYEQYF.

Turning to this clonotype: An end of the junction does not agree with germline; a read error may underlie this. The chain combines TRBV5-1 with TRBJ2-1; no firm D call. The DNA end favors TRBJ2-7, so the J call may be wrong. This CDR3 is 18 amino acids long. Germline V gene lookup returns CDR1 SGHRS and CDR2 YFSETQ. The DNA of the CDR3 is TGCACCAGCAGCTTAGGGCCCCGAGGATCCGAACAACACAATGAGCAGTACTTC. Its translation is CTSSLGPRGSEQHNEQYF.

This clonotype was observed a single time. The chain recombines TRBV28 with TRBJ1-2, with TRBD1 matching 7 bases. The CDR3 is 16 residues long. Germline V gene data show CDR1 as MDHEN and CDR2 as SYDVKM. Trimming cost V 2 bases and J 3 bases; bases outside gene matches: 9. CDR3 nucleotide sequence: TGTGCCAGCAGTTTAGGCCGACAGGGCCGAGACTATGGCTACACCTTC. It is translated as CASSLGRQGRDYGYTF.

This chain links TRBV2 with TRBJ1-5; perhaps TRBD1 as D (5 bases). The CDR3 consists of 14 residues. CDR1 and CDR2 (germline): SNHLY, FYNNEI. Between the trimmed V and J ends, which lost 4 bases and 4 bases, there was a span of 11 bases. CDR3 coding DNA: TGTGCCAGCAGTGGGGAAGGGGATAATCAGCCCCAGCATTTT. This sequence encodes CASSGEGDNQPQHF.

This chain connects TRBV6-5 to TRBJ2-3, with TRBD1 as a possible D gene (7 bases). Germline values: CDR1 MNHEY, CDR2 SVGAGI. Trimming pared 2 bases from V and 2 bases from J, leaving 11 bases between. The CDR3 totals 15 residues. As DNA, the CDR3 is TGTGCCAGCAGTTACGCGGGACAGTACACAGATACGCAGTATTTT. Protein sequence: CASSYAGQYTDTQYF.

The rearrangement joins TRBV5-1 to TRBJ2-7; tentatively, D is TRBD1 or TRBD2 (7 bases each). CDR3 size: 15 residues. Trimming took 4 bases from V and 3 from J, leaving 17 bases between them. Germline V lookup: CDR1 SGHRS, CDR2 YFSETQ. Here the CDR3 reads CASSPRGGGDYEQYF. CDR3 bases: TGCGCCAGCAGCCCGCGGGGAGGGGGCGACTACGAGCAGTACTTC.

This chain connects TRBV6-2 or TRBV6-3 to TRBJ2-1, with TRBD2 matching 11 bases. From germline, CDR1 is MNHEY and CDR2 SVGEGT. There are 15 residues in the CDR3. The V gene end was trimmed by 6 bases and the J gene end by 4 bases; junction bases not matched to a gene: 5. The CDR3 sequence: CASRGSGGVYNEQFF. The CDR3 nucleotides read TGTGCCAGCAGGGGTAGCGGGGGGGTATACAATGAGCAGTTCTTC.

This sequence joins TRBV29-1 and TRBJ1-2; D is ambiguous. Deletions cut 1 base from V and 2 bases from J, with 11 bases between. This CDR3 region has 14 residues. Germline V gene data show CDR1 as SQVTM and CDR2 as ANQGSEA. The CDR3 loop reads CSVEVPPRNYGYTF. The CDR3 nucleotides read TGCAGCGTTGAAGTGCCCCCCAGAAACTATGGCTACACCTTC.

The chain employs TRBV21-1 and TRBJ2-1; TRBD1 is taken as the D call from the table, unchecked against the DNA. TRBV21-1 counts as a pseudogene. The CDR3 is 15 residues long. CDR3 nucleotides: TGTGCCAGCAACAAAACCGGGACACACTACAATGAGCAGTTCTTC. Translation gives CASNKTGTHYNEQFF.

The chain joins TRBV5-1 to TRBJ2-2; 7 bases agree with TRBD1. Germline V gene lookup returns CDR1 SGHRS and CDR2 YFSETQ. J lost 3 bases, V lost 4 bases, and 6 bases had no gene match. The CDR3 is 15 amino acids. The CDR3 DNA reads TGCGCCAGCAGCCCGTCGACAGGGTACACCGGGGAGCTGTTTTTT. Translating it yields CASSPSTGYTGELFF.

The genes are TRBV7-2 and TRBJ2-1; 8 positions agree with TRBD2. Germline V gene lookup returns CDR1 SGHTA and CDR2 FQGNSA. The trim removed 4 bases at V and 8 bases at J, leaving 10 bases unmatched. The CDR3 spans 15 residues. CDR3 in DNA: TGTGCCAGCAGCTCCGGATCCGGGACTAGTTATGAGCAGTTCTTC. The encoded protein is CASSSGSGTSYEQFF.

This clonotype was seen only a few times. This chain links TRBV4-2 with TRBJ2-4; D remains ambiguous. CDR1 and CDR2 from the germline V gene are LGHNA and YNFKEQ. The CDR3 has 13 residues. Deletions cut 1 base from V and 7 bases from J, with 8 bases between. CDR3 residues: CASSQVGRNIQYF. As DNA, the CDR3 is TGTGCCAGCAGCCAAGTAGGTCGGAACATTCAGTACTTC.

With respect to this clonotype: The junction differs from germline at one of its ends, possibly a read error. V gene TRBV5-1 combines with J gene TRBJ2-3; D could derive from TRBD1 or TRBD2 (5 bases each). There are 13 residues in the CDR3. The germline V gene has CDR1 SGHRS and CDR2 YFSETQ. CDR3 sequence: CASSWGSEDMQYF. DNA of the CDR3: TGCGCCAGCAGTTGGGGGTCTGAGGATATGCAGTATTTT.

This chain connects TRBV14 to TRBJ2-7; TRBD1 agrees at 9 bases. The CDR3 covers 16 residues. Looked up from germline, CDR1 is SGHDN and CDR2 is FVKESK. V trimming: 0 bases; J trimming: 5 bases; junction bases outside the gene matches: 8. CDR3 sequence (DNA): TGTGCCAGCAGCCAAGATCTCGGGACAGGGACAAACGAGCAGTACTTC. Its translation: CASSQDLGTGTNEQYF.

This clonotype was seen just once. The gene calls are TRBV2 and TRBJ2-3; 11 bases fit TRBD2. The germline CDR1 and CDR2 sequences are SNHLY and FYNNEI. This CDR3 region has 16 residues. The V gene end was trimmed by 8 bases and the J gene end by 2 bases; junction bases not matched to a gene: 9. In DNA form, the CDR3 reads TGTGCCAGCCAGAAAACTAGCGGGGGTTACACAGATACGCAGTATTTT. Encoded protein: CASQKTSGGYTDTQYF. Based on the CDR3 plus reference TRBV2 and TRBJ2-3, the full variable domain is EPEVTQTPSHQVTQMGQEVILRCVPISNHLYFYWYRQILGQKVEFLVSFYNNEISEKSEIFDDQFSVERPDGSNFTLKIRSTKLEDSAMYFCASQKTSGGYTDTQYFGPGTRLTVL.